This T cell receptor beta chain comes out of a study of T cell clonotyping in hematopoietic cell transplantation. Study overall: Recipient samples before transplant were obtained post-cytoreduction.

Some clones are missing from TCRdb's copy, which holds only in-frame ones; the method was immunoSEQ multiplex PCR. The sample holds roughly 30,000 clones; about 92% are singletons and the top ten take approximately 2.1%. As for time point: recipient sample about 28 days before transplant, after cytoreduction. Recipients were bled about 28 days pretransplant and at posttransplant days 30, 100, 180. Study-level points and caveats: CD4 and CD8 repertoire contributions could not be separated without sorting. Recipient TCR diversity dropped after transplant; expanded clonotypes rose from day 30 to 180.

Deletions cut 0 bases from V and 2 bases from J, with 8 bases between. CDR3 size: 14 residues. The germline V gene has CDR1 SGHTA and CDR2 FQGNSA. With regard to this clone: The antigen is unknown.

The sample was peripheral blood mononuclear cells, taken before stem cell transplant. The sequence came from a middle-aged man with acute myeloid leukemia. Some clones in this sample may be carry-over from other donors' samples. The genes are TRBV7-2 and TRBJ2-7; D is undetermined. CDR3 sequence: CASSLAGKTYEQYF. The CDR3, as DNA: TGTGCCAGCAGCTTAGCGGGAAAAACCTACGAGCAGTACTTC.